Shown below are 18 T cell receptor beta chains from a single sample sequenced in a study of early stage breast cancer tumors. Clones were read by immunoSEQ multiplex PCR, and TCRdb kept only the in-frame ones, dropping some. Among tens of thousands of clones listed, roughly 80% were seen once. The sample taken for sequencing was blood. These receptors all come from a person aged 25 to 40 with breast cancer.

The chain is built from TRBV7-8 and TRBJ2-5; D unresolved. The V and J ends lost 1 base and 1 base respectively, with 7 bases between them. This CDR3 spans 14 amino acids. The V gene's germline CDR1 is SGHVS and CDR2 FQNEAQ. CDR3 bases: TGTGCCAGCAGCTTAGTATCCGCCCAAGAGACCCAGTACTTC. As protein: CASSLVSAQETQYF. The entire variable domain, with the rest obtained from reference TRBV7-8 and TRBJ2-5, is as follows: GAGVSQSPRYKVAKRGQDVALRCDPISGHVSLFWYQQALGQGPEFLTYFQNEAQLDKSGLPSDRFFAERPEGSVSTLKIQRTQQEDSAVYLCASSLVSAQETQYFGPGTRLLVL.

The gene calls are TRBV10-2 and TRBJ2-1, with TRBD1 matching over 7 bases. Germline V gene sequence: CDR1 WSHSY, CDR2 SAAADI. V lost 4 bases and J lost 5; bases outside the gene matches: 8. The CDR3 is 15 amino acids. This chain's CDR3 is CASSGPLTGNNEQFF. The CDR3 DNA sequence: TGCGCCAGCAGTGGGCCCCTGACAGGGAACAATGAGCAGTTCTTC.

The gene calls are TRBV4-2 and TRBJ2-1, with D perhaps TRBD2 (6 bases). The CDR3 is 18 amino acids. In germline, CDR1 is LGHNA, CDR2 YNFKEQ. V lost 0 bases and J 1 base, leaving 16 bases between the germline ends. The CDR3 protein is CASSQDWGLTQSYNEQFF. In nucleotides, the CDR3 is TGTGCCAGCAGCCAAGATTGGGGACTTACCCAATCCTACAATGAGCAGTTCTTC.

The J gene is TRBJ2-2, the V gene TRBV6-4, with 10 bases fitting TRBD2. V lost 0 bases to trimming and J lost 8 bases; unmatched junction nucleotides: 3. Germline CDR1 and CDR2: MRHNA and SNTAGT. The CDR3 is 15 residues long. CDR3 amino acids: CASSDSTSGTGELFF. The CDR3 DNA sequence: TGTGCCAGCAGTGACTCCACTAGCGGGACTGGGGAGCTGTTTTTT.

This clone was seen more than once but under ten times. J is TRBJ2-1 and V is TRBV2, with D tentatively TRBD2 (7 bases). The V gene lost 5 bases and the J gene lost 8 bases, with 16 bases spanning the gap. This CDR3 contains 14 residues. The germline V gene has CDR1 SNHLY and CDR2 FYNNEI. DNA for the CDR3: TGTGCCAGCAGTCGAGGGAGGGAGGGGGATGAGCAGTTCTTC. Its protein product is CASSRGREGDEQFF.

The gene calls are TRBV18 and TRBJ2-1; 8 positions match TRBD1. The germline V gene has CDR1 KGHSH and CDR2 LQKENI. V lost 4 bases and J lost 3; bases outside the gene matches: 2. There are 14 residues in the CDR3. CDR3 DNA: TGTGCCAGCTCACGGACAGGGAGCTACAATGAGCAGTTCTTC. Translated, it gives CASSRTGSYNEQFF.

The V call is TRBV6-6, the J call TRBJ1-4, with D perhaps TRBD1 (5 bases). Between the trimmed V and J ends, which lost 6 bases and 6 bases, there was a span of 14 bases. The CDR3 runs 14 residues. CDR1 and CDR2 from the germline V gene are MNHNY and SVGAGI (reference sequence). This chain's CDR3 is CASRRTSRDEKLFF. In nucleotides, the CDR3 is TGTGCCAGCAGACGGACAAGCAGGGATGAAAAACTGTTTTTT.

The chain has TRBV29-1 and TRBJ1-1; D gene unclear. Germline V gene lookup returns CDR1 SQVTM and CDR2 ANQGSEA. Trimming shortened V by 2 bases and J by 3 bases, and 16 bases separated the two germline ends. The CDR3 is 15 residues long. This chain's CDR3 is CSVELLLIEDTEAFF. The CDR3 DNA is TGCAGCGTTGAACTACTCTTAATCGAGGACACTGAAGCTTTCTTT.

This chain connects TRBV19 to TRBJ2-3; D perhaps matches TRBD2 (7 bases). The V end lost 3 bases, the J end lost 1 base, and 8 bases lay between the germline ends. The CDR3 runs 14 residues. Germline V gene data show CDR1 as LNHDA and CDR2 as SQIVND (reference sequence). The CDR3 spells CASSMGGRTDTQYF. The CDR3 DNA is TGTGCCAGTAGTATGGGGGGGCGCACAGATACGCAGTATTTT.

The chain combines TRBV5-1 with TRBJ2-5; TRBD1 aligns across 8 bases. The germline V gene has CDR1 SGHRS and CDR2 YFSETQ. Trimming cost V 3 bases and J 0 bases; bases outside gene matches: 7. The CDR3 runs to 16 residues. Here the CDR3 reads CASSSEGQAYQETQYF. The CDR3 DNA is TGCGCCAGCAGCTCGGAGGGACAGGCATACCAAGAGACCCAGTACTTC.

This sequence joins TRBV7-3 and TRBJ2-7; 10 positions agree with TRBD1. Trimming removed 3 bases from V and 6 bases from J; junction bases left unmatched: 17. CDR1 is SGHTA, CDR2 FQGTGA, per germline. The CDR3 spans 18 residues. CDR3 DNA: TGTGCCAGCAGCTTGGGGTCGACAGGGGGCCGTGGGTCGAGCGAGCAGTACTTC. Protein: CASSLGSTGGRGSSEQYF.

This clone was seen just once. The V and J genes are TRBV10-1 and TRBJ2-5; 8 positions agree with TRBD1. The V gene's germline CDR1 is WNHNN and CDR2 SYGVQD (reference sequence). Trimming took 5 bases from V and 1 from J; bases not matched to a gene: 9. CDR3 length: 16 amino acids. The DNA of the CDR3 is TGCGCCAGCAGTAAGGCCAGGGGGCCTATCCAAGAGACCCAGTACTTC. It codes for CASSKARGPIQETQYF.

The gene calls are TRBV7-2 and TRBJ2-3; D call uncertain. Trimming stripped 0 bases from V and 8 bases from J, with 12 bases between. CDR1 and CDR2 from the germline V gene are SGHTA and FQGNSA. CDR3 length: 14 amino acids. The CDR3 nucleotides read TGTGCCAGCAGCTTAGCGAGCTTCTCCCGTACGCAGTATTTT. Amino acids: CASSLASFSRTQYF.

The chain is built from TRBV30 and TRBJ2-7, with TRBD2 matching over 13 bases. This CDR3 has 16 amino acids. The trim removed 3 bases at V and 0 bases at J, leaving 5 bases unmatched. The germline gives CDR1 GTSNPN, CDR2 SVGIG (reference sequence). CDR3 nucleotide sequence: TGTGCCTGGAGCGCGGGACTAGCGGGGCACTCCTACGAGCAGTACTTC. This sequence encodes CAWSAGLAGHSYEQYF. The variable domain in full, with the rest retrieved from reference TRBV30 and TRBJ2-7, is SQTIHQWPATLVQPVGSPLSLECTVEGTSNPNLYWYRQAAGRGLQLLFYSVGIGQISSEVPQNLSASRPQDRQFILSSKKLLLSDSGFYLCAWSAGLAGHSYEQYFGPGTRLTVT.

The CDR3 region has the DNA TGTGCCAGCAGTTTAACAGGGGGGGCGCATGGCTACACCTTC. Protein product: CASSLTGGAHGYTF. The rearrangement joins TRBV27 to TRBJ1-2; 8 nucleotides line up with TRBD1. Germline CDR1 MNHEY, CDR2 SMNVEV (reference sequence). This CDR3 has 14 residues. V shed 2 bases and J 6 bases; nucleotides not matched to a gene: 5.

This clone was detected a few times. This rearrangement joins TRBV7-2 to TRBJ1-1; D not certain. The CDR3 loop spans 12 amino acids. Germline assignment: CDR1 SGHTA and CDR2 FQGNSA. V was trimmed by 5 bases and J by 3 bases, leaving 7 bases between them. CDR3 in amino acids: CASSLQYTEAFF. DNA of the CDR3: TGTGCCAGCAGCCTACAGTACACTGAAGCTTTCTTT.

J is TRBJ2-1 and V is TRBV6-4; 7 positions agree with TRBD2. This CDR3 has 15 residues. Germline CDR1 MRHNA, CDR2 SNTAGT. Trimming at V came to 1 base and at J to 4 bases, leaving 4 bases not matched to a gene. DNA for the CDR3: TGTGCCAGCAGTGACTTAACTAGCGAGTACAATGAGCAGTTCTTC. Its protein is CASSDLTSEYNEQFF.

The chain couples TRBV5-1 to TRBJ2-5, with D unresolved. V was shortened by 0 bases and J by 2 bases, with 8 bases between the two germline ends. This CDR3 has 14 residues. Germline V gene data show CDR1 as SGHRS and CDR2 as YFSETQ. In DNA form, the CDR3 reads TGCGCCAGCAGCTTGGGTGGAGTGCAAGAGACCCAGTACTTC. Protein sequence: CASSLGGVQETQYF.